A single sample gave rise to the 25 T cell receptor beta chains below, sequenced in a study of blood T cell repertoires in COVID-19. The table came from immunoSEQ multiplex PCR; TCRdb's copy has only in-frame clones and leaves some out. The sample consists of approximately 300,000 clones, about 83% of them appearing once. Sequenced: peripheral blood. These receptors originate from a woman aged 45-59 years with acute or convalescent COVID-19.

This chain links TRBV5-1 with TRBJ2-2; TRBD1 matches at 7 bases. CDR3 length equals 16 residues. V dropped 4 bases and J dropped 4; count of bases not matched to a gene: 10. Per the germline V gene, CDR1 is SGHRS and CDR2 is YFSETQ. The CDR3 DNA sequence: TGCGCCAGCAGCCCACAGGGGCCGTCGGGCACCGGGGAGCTGTTTTTT. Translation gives CASSPQGPSGTGELFF.

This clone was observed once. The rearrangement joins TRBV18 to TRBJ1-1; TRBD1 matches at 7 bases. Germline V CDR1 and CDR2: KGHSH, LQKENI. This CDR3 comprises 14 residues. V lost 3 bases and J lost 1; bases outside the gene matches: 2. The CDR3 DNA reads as TGTGCCAGCTCACCCCAGGGGGGGAACACTGAAGCTTTCTTT. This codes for CASSPQGGNTEAFF.

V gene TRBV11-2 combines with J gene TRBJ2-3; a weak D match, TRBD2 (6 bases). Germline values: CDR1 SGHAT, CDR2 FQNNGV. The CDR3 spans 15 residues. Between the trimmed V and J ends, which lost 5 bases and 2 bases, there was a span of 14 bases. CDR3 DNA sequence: TGTGCCAGCAGCACTGTTGGGGGGAACACAGATACGCAGTATTTT. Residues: CASSTVGGNTDTQYF. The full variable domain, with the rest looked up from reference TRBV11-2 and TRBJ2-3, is EAGVAQSPRYKIIEKRQSVAFWCNPISGHATLYWYQQILGQGPKLLIQFQNNGVVDDSQLPKDRFSAERLKGVDSTLKIQPAKLEDSAVYLCASSTVGGNTDTQYFGPGTRLTVL.

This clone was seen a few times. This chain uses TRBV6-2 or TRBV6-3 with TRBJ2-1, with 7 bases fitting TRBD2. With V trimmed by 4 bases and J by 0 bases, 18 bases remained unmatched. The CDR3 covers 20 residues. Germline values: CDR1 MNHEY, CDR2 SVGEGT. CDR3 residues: CASSFPASTSTGDSYNEQFF. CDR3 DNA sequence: TGTGCCAGCAGTTTCCCAGCCTCGACTAGCACGGGAGACTCCTACAATGAGCAGTTCTTC.

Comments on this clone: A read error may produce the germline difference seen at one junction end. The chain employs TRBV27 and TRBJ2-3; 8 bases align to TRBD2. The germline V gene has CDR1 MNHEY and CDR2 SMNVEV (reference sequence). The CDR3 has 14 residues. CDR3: CASSRSGSTDTQYF. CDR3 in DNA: TGTGCCAGCAGCCGGAGCGGGAGCACCGATACGCAGTATTTT.

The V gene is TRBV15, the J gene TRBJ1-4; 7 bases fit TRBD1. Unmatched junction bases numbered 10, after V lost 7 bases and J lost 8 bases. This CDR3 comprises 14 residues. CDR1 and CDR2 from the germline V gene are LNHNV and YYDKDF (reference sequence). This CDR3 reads CATTSRDRGEKLFF. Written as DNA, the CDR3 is TGTGCCACCACTTCCCGGGACAGAGGCGAAAAACTGTTTTTT.

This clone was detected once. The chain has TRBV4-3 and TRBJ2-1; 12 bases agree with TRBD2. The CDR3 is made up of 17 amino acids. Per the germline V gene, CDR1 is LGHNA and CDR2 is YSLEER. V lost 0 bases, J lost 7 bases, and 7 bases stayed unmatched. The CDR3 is CASSQDGTSGFINEQFF. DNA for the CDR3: TGCGCCAGCAGCCAAGACGGGACTAGCGGGTTTATTAATGAGCAGTTCTTC.

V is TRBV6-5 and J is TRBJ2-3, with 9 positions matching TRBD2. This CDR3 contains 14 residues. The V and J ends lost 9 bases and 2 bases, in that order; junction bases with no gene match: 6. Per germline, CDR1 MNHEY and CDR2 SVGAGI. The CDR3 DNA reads TGTGCCAGTCGGCTAGCGGGGATCACAGATACGCAGTATTTT. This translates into CASRLAGITDTQYF.

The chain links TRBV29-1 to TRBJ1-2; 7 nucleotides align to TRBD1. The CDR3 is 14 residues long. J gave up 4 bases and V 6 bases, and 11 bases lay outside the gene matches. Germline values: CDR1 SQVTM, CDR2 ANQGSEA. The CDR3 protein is CSVADTGVSYGYTF. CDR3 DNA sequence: TGCAGCGTAGCTGATACAGGGGTTTCCTATGGCTACACCTTC.

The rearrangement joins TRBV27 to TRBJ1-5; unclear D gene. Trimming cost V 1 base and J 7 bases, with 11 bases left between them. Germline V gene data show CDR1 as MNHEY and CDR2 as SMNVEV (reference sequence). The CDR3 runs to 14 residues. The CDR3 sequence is CASSLYEGFQPQHF. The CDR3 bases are TGTGCCAGCAGTTTATACGAGGGATTCCAGCCCCAGCATTTT.

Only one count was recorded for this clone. CDR3 loop: CATSRDPTGEFQPQHF. The CDR3 DNA reads as TGTGCCACCAGCAGAGATCCAACAGGGGAATTTCAGCCCCAGCATTTT. V and J are TRBV15 and TRBJ1-5; 7 nucleotides line up with TRBD1. The length of the CDR3 is 16 residues. V was pared by 0 bases and J by 6 bases, with 8 bases of the junction left unmatched. Germline values: CDR1 LNHNV, CDR2 YYDKDF (reference sequence).

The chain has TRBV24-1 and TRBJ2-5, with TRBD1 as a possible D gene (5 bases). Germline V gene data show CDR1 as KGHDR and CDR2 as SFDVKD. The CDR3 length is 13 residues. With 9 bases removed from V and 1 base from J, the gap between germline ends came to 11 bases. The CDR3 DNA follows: TGTGCCACCTTTCTTACAGGCCAAGAGACCCAGTACTTC. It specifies CATFLTGQETQYF.

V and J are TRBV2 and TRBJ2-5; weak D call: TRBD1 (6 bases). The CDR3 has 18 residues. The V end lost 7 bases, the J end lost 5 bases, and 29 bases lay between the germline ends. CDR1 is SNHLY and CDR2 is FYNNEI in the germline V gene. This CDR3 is CASTPNRAGEGREETQYF. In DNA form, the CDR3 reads TGTGCCAGCACCCCAAATCGGGCAGGGGAAGGCCGCGAGGAGACCCAGTACTTC.

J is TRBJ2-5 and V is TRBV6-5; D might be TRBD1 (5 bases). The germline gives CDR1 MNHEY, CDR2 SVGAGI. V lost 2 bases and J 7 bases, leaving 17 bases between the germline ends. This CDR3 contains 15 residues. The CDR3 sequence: CASSYRQGSLGTQYF. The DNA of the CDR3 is TGTGCCAGCAGTTACAGGCAGGGATCCCTCGGGACCCAGTACTTC.

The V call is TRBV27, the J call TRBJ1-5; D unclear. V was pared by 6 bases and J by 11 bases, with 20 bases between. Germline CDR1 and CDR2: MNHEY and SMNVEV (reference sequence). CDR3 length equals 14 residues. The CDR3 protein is CASSSGSPGKAQHF. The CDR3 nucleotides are TGTGCCAGCAGCTCCGGGTCTCCCGGGAAAGCCCAGCATTTT.

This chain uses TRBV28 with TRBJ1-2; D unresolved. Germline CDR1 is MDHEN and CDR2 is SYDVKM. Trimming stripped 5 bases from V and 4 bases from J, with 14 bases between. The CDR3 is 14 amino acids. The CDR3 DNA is TGTGCCAGCAGTACCCGCGGAGGAAGCTATGGCTACACCTTC. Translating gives CASSTRGGSYGYTF.

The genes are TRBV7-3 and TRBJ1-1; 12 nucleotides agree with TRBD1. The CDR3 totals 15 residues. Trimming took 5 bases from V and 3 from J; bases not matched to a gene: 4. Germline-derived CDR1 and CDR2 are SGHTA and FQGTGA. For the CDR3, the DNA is TGTGCCAGCAGCACCCGGGACAGGGGGCACACTGAAGCTTTCTTT. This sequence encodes CASSTRDRGHTEAFF.

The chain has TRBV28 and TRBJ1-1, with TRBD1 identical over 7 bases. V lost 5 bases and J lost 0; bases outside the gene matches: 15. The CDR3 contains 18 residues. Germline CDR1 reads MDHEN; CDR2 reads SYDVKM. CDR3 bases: TGTGCCAGCAGTGCTACAGGGGACCTGTTCAGCGTGAACACTGAAGCTTTCTTT. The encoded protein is CASSATGDLFSVNTEAFF.

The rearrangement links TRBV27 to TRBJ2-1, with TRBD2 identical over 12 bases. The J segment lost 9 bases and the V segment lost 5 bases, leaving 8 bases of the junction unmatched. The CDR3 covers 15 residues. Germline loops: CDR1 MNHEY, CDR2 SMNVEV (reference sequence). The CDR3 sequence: CASSPLAGGPGEQFF. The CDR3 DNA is TGTGCCAGCAGTCCTCTAGCGGGAGGGCCGGGTGAGCAGTTCTTC.

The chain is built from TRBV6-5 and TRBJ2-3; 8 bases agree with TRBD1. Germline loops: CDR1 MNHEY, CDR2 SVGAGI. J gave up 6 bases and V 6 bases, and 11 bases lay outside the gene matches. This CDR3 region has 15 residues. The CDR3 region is CASSYRQGTGDTQYF. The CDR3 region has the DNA TGTGCCAGCAGCTATCGACAGGGGACGGGGGATACGCAGTATTTT.

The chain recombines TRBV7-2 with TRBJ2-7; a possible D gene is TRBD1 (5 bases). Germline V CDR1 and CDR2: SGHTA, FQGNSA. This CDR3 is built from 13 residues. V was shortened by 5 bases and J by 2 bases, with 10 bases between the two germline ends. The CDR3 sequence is CASSHRQTYEQYF. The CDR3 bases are TGTGCCAGCAGCCATAGACAGACCTACGAGCAGTACTTC.

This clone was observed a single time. The CDR3, as DNA: TGTGCCAGTAGTATAACGGGTATGGATAATTCACCCCTCCACTTT. This sequence encodes CASSITGMDNSPLHF. V usage is TRBV19 and J usage is TRBJ1-6; the D is unclear. Germline CDR1 is LNHDA and CDR2 is SQIVND (reference sequence). There are 15 residues in the CDR3. The V gene lost 2 bases and the J gene lost 5 bases, with 10 bases spanning the gap.

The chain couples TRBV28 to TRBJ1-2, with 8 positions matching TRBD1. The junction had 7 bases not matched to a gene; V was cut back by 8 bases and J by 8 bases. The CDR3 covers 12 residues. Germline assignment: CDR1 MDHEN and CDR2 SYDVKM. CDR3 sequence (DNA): TGTGCCAGCGCGGACAGGGATAAGGGCTACACCTTC. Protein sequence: CASADRDKGYTF.

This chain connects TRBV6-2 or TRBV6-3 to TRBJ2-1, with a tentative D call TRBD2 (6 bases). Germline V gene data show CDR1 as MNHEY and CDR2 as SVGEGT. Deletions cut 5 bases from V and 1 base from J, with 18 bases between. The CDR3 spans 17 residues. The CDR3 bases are TGTGCCAGCAGTCCCCTGACAGCGGGCCGTTCCTACAATGAGCAGTTCTTC. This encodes CASSPLTAGRSYNEQFF.

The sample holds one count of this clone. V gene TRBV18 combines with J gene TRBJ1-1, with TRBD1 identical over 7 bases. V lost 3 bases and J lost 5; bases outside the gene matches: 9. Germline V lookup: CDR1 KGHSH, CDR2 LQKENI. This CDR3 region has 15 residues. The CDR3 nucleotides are TGTGCCAGCTCACCGCGAGGGGGCAAACGGACTGAAGCTTTCTTT. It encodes CASSPRGGKRTEAFF.